Each of the 10 T cell receptor beta chains below was sequenced from the same sample in a study of T cell responses to AZD1222 COVID-19 vaccine. Assay used: immunoSEQ multiplex PCR; TCRdb lists only in-frame clones, some missing. The table includes about 110,000 clones, just over 85% detected once. Sequencing was performed on peripheral blood, taken on day 0 of AZD1222 vaccination. These receptors were collected from an adult in good health.

The gene calls are TRBV3-1 (or the pseudogene TRBV3-2) and TRBJ1-5; D gene unclear. This CDR3 comprises 13 residues. Germline CDR1 and CDR2: LGHDT and YNNKEL (reference sequence). V was cut by 1 base and J by 7 bases, with 8 bases left in between. The CDR3 reads CASSQGGRQPQHF. The DNA of the CDR3 is TGTGCCAGCAGCCAAGGGGGTAGGCAGCCCCAGCATTTT.

The chain combines TRBV3-1 (or the pseudogene TRBV3-2) with TRBJ2-7; TRBD1 aligns across 8 bases. V was clipped by 4 bases and J by 3 bases; unmatched bases: 2. CDR3 length: 13 residues. The germline V gene has CDR1 LGHDT and CDR2 YNNKEL (reference sequence). DNA of the CDR3: TGTGCCAGCAGCCGACAGGGGATCTACGAGCAGTACTTC. It codes for CASSRQGIYEQYF.

This clone has a single count. J is TRBJ2-5 and V is TRBV7-7; 7 bases are shared with TRBD1. V shed 3 bases, J shed 2 bases, and the junction held 6 bases outside the gene matches. In germline, CDR1 is SSHAT, CDR2 FNYEAQ (reference sequence). The CDR3 covers 15 residues. The CDR3 region is CASSFLGQIQETQYF. The CDR3 coding sequence is TGTGCCAGCAGCTTCCTGGGACAGATACAAGAGACCCAGTACTTC.

This clone was recorded a few times. The chain employs TRBV30 and TRBJ1-2; D is unclear. Looked up from germline, CDR1 is GTSNPN and CDR2 is SVGIG (reference sequence). This CDR3 has 12 amino acids. V was trimmed by 4 bases and J by 4 bases, leaving 10 bases between them. This CDR3 is CAWNSGGYGYTF. CDR3 sequence (DNA): TGTGCCTGGAACTCGGGAGGCTATGGCTACACCTTC.

CDR3 in amino acids: CASSGKQGTGVYVYEQYF. In DNA, the CDR3 is TGTGCCAGCAGCGGAAAACAGGGGACAGGGGTATATGTCTACGAGCAGTACTTC. The chain combines TRBV21-1 with TRBJ2-7; the DNA was not used to check the table's D call, TRBD1. TRBV21-1 is an annotated pseudogene. The CDR3 runs to 18 residues.

The table lists this clone with a count of one. This chain links TRBV3-1 (or the pseudogene TRBV3-2) with TRBJ2-6, with D hard to call. V dropped 11 bases and J dropped 0 bases, with 14 bases sitting between them. The CDR3 runs to 15 residues. Germline V gene data show CDR1 as LGHDT and CDR2 as YNNKEL (reference sequence). The CDR3 DNA reads TGTGCCGTCTCCCTATTTTCCTCTGGGGCCAACGTCCTGACTTTC. It translates to CAVSLFSSGANVLTF.

The rearrangement links TRBV7-9 to TRBJ2-5, with a tentative D call TRBD2 (6 bases). CDR3 size: 14 residues. V lost 6 bases to trimming and J lost 4 bases, with 15 bases between them. Per germline, CDR1 SEHNR and CDR2 FQNEAQ (reference sequence). The CDR3 is CASRRPGSGETQYF. Written as DNA, the CDR3 is TGTGCCAGCAGACGACCCGGTAGCGGAGAGACCCAGTACTTC.

V and J are TRBV24-1 and TRBJ2-7; D gene ambiguous. Between the trimmed V and J ends, which lost 4 bases and 2 bases, there was a span of 8 bases. The germline CDR1 and CDR2 sequences are KGHDR and SFDVKD. CDR3 length: 13 residues. This CDR3 is CATSDPDTYEQYF. The CDR3 nucleotides read TGTGCCACCAGTGACCCTGACACCTACGAGCAGTACTTC.

The chain employs TRBV2 and TRBJ1-1; D may be TRBD1 (5 bases). V lost 5 bases and J lost 6, with 13 bases in between. The CDR3 has 13 amino acids. Germline CDR1 is SNHLY and CDR2 is FYNNEI. The CDR3 here is CASSRSREAEAFF. The CDR3 DNA reads as TGTGCCAGCAGTAGGTCCAGGGAGGCTGAAGCTTTCTTT.

This sequence joins TRBV30 and TRBJ2-5, with TRBD1 identical over 8 bases. The CDR3 is made up of 14 amino acids. The germline gives CDR1 GTSNPN, CDR2 SVGIG (reference sequence). J lost 6 bases, V lost 5 bases, and 11 bases had no gene match. CDR3 sequence: CAWDRDRTGKTQYF. CDR3 sequence (DNA): TGTGCCTGGGACCGGGACAGGACTGGAAAGACCCAGTACTTC.